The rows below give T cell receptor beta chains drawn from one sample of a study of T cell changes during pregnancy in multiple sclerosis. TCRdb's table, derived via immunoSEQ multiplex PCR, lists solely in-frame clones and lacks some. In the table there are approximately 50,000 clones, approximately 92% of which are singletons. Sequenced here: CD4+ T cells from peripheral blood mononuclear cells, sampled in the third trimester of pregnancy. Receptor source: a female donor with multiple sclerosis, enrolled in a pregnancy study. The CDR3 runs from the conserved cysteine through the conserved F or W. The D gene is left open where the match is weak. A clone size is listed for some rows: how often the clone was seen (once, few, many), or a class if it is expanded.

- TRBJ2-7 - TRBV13 TGTGCCAGCAGCTTAAATCCCCTCTCCTACGAGCAGTACTTC CASSLNPLSYEQYF
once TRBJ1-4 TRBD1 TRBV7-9 TGTGCCAGCAGCCGGGACAGGGCGGATGAAAAACTGTTTTTT CASSRDRADEKLFF
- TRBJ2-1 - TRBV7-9 TGTGCCAGCACCCTATCAACCCTAATCGAGGGTCAAACCTACAATGAGCAGTTCTTC CASTLSTLIEGQTYNEQFF
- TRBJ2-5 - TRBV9 TGTGCCAGCAGCCCGCGTGGGGGCTGGACCCAGTACTTC CASSPRGGWTQYF
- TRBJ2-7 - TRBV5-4 TGTGCCAGCAGCAGGACAGACGAGCAGTACTTC CASSRTDEQYF
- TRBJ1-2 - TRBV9 TGTGCCAGCAGCGTATCGCCAGGGGACTATGGCTACACCTTC CASSVSPGDYGYTF
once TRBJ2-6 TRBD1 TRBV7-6 TGTGCCAGCAGCCCCAGGGGGTCCTACTCTGGGGCCAACGTCCTGACTTTC CASSPRGSYSGANVLTF
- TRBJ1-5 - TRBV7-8 TGTGCCAGCAGCTTAGTGGAGGGACGTCAGCCCCAGCATTTT CASSLVEGRQPQHF
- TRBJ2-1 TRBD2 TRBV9 TGTGCTAGCAGTTGGACTAGCGGGCCTGACAATGAGCAGTTCTTC CASSWTSGPDNEQFF
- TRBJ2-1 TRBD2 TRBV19 TGTGCCAGTACCTTACTAGCGGGAGCGTACAATGAGCAGTTCTTC CASTLLAGAYNEQFF
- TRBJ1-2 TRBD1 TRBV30 TGTGCCTGGAGTGTACGGCAGGGGGGTTATGGCTACACCTTC CAWSVRQGGYGYTF
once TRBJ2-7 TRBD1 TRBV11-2 TGTGCCAGCAGCTTAGTCGGAACAGGGGGCTACGAGCAGTACTTC CASSLVGTGGYEQYF
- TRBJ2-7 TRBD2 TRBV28 TGTGCCAGCAGTTTAGGGGGACTAGCGGGAGTGGAGCAGTACTTC CASSLGGLAGVEQYF
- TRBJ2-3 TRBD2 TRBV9 TGTGCCAGCAGCGTAGGGGCTAGCGGGGGCACAGATACGCAGTATTTT CASSVGASGGTDTQYF
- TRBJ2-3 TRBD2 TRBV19 TGTGCCAGTAGTCCACCCCGTCTGACTAGCGGGTACACTAGCACAGATACGCAGTATTTT CASSPPRLTSGYTSTDTQYF
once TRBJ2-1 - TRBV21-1 TGTGCCAGCAGCAACCACCGGGACAGGGGCCCTAAAGCCGGGGACAATGAGCAGTTCTTC CASSNHRDRGPKAGDNEQFF
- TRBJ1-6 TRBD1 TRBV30 TGTGCCTGGAGCCATCAAGACAGGGTGGGACGCCTCCACTTT CAWSHQDRVGRLHF
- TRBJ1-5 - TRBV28 TGTGCCAGCAGTTTAATCCGGGGGAACCAGCCCCAGCATTTT CASSLIRGNQPQHF
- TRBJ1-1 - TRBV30 TGTGCCTGGAGGAGGGAGCGGGGGGAGGCTGAAGCTTTCTTT CAWRRERGEAEAFF
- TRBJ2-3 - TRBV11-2 TGTGCCAGCAGCTTAGGGGGCGTTCGGGAGCATACGCAGTATTTT CASSLGGVREHTQYF
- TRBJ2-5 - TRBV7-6 TGTGCCAGCAGCTTAGGGGGGCAGGGGACCCAGTACTTC CASSLGGQGTQYF
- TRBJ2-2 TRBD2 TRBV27 TGTGCCAGCACCCGCGGGAGGGTGGGCGGGGAGCTGTTTTTT CASTRGRVGGELFF
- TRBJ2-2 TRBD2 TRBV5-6 TGTGCCAGCAGCTTGGTAGCGGGAGCCGGAACCGGGGAGCTGTTTTTT CASSLVAGAGTGELFF
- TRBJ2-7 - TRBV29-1 TGCAGCGTTGAAGATTATCGCGAGCAGTACTTC CSVEDYREQYF
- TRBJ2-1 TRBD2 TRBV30 TGTGCCTGGAGTGCGGCAGCGGGAGGGCCGAGTGAGCAGTTCTTC CAWSAAAGGPSEQFF
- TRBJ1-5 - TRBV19 TGTGCCAGTAGTAAGGAGGCGAAGAGCAATCAGCCCCAGCATTTT CASSKEAKSNQPQHF
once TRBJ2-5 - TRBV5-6 TGTGCCAGCAGCTTGGGACAGACGACAGGGACCCAGTACTTC CASSLGQTTGTQYF